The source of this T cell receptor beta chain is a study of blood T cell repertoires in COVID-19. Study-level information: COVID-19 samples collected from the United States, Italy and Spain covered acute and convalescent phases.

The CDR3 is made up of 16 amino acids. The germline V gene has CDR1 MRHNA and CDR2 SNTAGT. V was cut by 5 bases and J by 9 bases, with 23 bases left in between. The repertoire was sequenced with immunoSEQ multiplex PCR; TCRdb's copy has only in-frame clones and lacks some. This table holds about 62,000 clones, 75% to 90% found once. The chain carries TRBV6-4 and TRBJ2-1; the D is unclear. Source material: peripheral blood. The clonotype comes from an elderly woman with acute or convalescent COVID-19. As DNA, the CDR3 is TGTGCCAGCAGTCTGATGTCAGATCCGAACCGCGGTGAGCAGTTCTTC. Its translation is CASSLMSDPNRGEQFF.